These 13 T cell receptor beta chains share one sample of origin, sequenced in a study of blood T cell repertoires in COVID-19. The method was immunoSEQ multiplex PCR; TCRdb's version includes in-frame clones alone and lacks a portion of them. The sample includes hundreds of thousands of clones, about 91% of them seen just once. The sample consisted of peripheral blood. The receptors shown here come from a woman aged 45-65 years with COVID-19, enrolled during active disease.

The rearrangement links TRBV4-1 to TRBJ2-3; the match to TRBD2 covers 7 bases. The CDR3 has 14 amino acids. The V segment lost 1 base and the J segment 11 bases; nucleotides outside the gene matches: 9. CDR1 and CDR2 from the germline V gene are MGHRA and YSYEKL. CDR3 residues: CASSQVAGSGGQYF. The CDR3 coding sequence is TGCGCCAGCAGCCAAGTAGCGGGTTCGGGAGGGCAGTATTTT.

A remark on this clone: This CDR3 is also generated by other DNA sequences in the sample. V is TRBV5-1 and J is TRBJ1-3; D ambiguous. Germline CDR1 is SGHRS and CDR2 is YFSETQ. The CDR3 covers 12 residues. Deletions cut 5 bases from V and 1 base from J, with 4 bases between. This CDR3 reads CASSLSGNTIYF. CDR3 in DNA: TGCGCCAGCAGTCTTTCTGGAAACACCATATATTTT.

V is TRBV2 and J is TRBJ2-7, with TRBD1 matching over 8 bases. The germline gives CDR1 SNHLY, CDR2 FYNNEI. Trimming took 6 bases from V and 1 from J; bases not matched to a gene: 11. The CDR3 spans 16 residues. CDR3 nucleotide sequence: TGTGCCAGCAGAAGCCCCGGGACAGGTTATTCCTACGAGCAGTACTTC. This gives the protein CASRSPGTGYSYEQYF.

This chain's CDR3 is CASSLASSGNTIYF. CDR3 DNA sequence: TGCGCCAGCAGCTTGGCCTCTAGCGGAAACACCATATATTTT. The chain uses TRBV5-1 and TRBJ1-3; D not resolved. V dropped 0 bases and J dropped 4 bases, with 8 bases sitting between them. The CDR3 is 14 amino acids. The germline CDR1 and CDR2 sequences are SGHRS and YFSETQ.

This clone was seen a few times. J is TRBJ2-1 and V is TRBV7-2; TRBD2 aligns across 11 bases. The germline V gene encodes CDR1 SGHTA and CDR2 FQGNSA. This CDR3 has 16 amino acids. V lost 5 bases and J lost 3; bases outside the gene matches: 6. The CDR3 spells CASSTLGTSGYNEQFF. CDR3 sequence (DNA): TGTGCCAGCAGCACCCTCGGGACTAGCGGCTACAATGAGCAGTTCTTC.

The genes are TRBV3-1 (or the pseudogene TRBV3-2) and TRBJ2-5; D possibly corresponds to TRBD2 (6 bases). The CDR3 is 15 amino acids. V was pared by 0 bases and J by 4 bases, with 12 bases between. Germline CDR1 is LGHDT and CDR2 is YNNKEL (reference sequence). The CDR3 is CASSQDRGSGETQYF. The CDR3 DNA reads as TGTGCCAGCAGCCAAGATCGTGGTAGCGGAGAGACCCAGTACTTC.

The gene calls are TRBV7-9 and TRBJ2-1, with D possibly matching TRBD1 (5 bases). Germline CDR1 is SEHNR and CDR2 is FQNEAQ (reference sequence). Trimming shortened V by 6 bases and J by 8 bases, and 17 bases separated the two germline ends. This CDR3 is 14 amino acids long. The CDR3 coding sequence is TGTGCCAGCAGAATAGGGCAGGGTGGGGATGAGCAGTTCTTC. It yields the protein CASRIGQGGDEQFF.

V and J are TRBV3-1 (or the pseudogene TRBV3-2) and TRBJ1-1, with unresolved D. The CDR3 contains 14 residues. The V gene's germline CDR1 is LGHDT and CDR2 YNNKEL (reference sequence). The V gene lost 5 bases and the J gene lost 5 bases, with 15 bases spanning the gap. The CDR3: CASSSRGVDTEAFF. In DNA form, the CDR3 reads TGTGCCAGCAGCTCTCGGGGAGTGGATACTGAAGCTTTCTTT.

This clone has only a few counts. The V gene is TRBV7-9, the J gene TRBJ1-1, with 7 nucleotides matching TRBD1. Germline values: CDR1 SEHNR, CDR2 FQNEAQ (reference sequence). The junction had 1 base not matched to a gene; V was cut back by 2 bases and J by 1 base. This CDR3 has 14 amino acids. CDR3 in amino acids: CASSLRTGNTEAFF. The CDR3 region has the DNA TGTGCCAGCAGCTTAAGGACAGGGAACACTGAAGCTTTCTTT.

The rearrangement uses TRBV12-3 or TRBV12-4 and TRBJ2-6, with D hard to call. Trimming stripped 4 bases from V and 4 bases from J, with 5 bases between. The CDR3 length is 13 residues. CDR3 sequence reads: CASSSSGANVLTF. The CDR3 coding sequence is TGTGCCAGCAGTTCCTCGGGGGCCAACGTCCTGACTTTC.

This chain joins TRBV10-2 and TRBJ2-5; D is unresolved. CDR1 is WSHSY and CDR2 is SAAADI in the germline V gene. The CDR3 spans 11 residues. Trimming cost V 3 bases and J 5 bases, with 4 bases left between them. DNA for the CDR3: TGCGCCAGCAGTGACGGGGAGACCCAGTACTTC. This sequence encodes CASSDGETQYF.

This chain joins TRBV5-1 and TRBJ1-2, with D maybe TRBD1 (5 bases). The V end was cut by 6 bases, the J end by 6 bases, with 9 bases between. Germline CDR1 reads SGHRS; CDR2 reads YFSETQ. The CDR3 totals 11 residues. Written as DNA, the CDR3 is TGCGCCAGCACCGGGGGACATGGCTACACCTTC. Its translation: CASTGGHGYTF. The full variable domain, with the rest looked up from reference TRBV5-1 and TRBJ1-2, is KAGVTQTPRYLIKTRGQQVTLSCSPISGHRSVSWYQQTPGQGLQFLFEYFSETQRNKGNFPGRFSGRQFSNSRSEMNVSTLELGDSALYLCASTGGHGYTFGSGTRLTVV.

This clone was observed a single time. The CDR3 loop reads CASSQSQGQGYGYTF. In DNA, the CDR3 is TGTGCCAGCAGTCAGTCCCAGGGACAGGGCTATGGCTACACCTTC. This chain uses TRBV6-5 with TRBJ1-2, with 9 bases fitting TRBD1. V trimming: 5 bases; J trimming: 4 bases; junction bases outside the gene matches: 8. Germline CDR1 MNHEY, CDR2 SVGAGI. The CDR3 runs to 15 residues.